The clone carrying this T cell receptor (beta chain) has a count of ten or more. Its antigen is as yet unknown. This CDR3 has 17 amino acids. Germline V gene sequence: CDR1 MDHEN, CDR2 SYDVKM. V shed 11 bases, J shed 3 bases, and the junction held 19 bases outside the gene matches. This entry is derived from a study of blood T cells in healthy people across ages. It was with a sample-barcoded 5' primer and a J-beta primer mix that a second PCR of about 7 to 12 cycles was run. TCRdb reanalysed the 5' RACE reads using MiXCR and keeps one entry per CDR3 protein. The table includes hundreds of thousands of distinct CDR3 sequences, under 30% detected once. General study results and limits: Older individuals had lower TCR beta diversity per million T cells (the decline was roughly linear).

V gene TRBV28 combines with J gene TRBJ2-3, with TRBD2 matching over 8 bases. This sequence originates from a woman older than 75 in good health. The sample comprised blood. The CDR3 loop is CAPAPEAGVVLTDTQYF. DNA of the CDR3: TGTGCCCCCGCCCCTGAAGCGGGGGTGGTTCTAACAGATACGCAGTATTTT.